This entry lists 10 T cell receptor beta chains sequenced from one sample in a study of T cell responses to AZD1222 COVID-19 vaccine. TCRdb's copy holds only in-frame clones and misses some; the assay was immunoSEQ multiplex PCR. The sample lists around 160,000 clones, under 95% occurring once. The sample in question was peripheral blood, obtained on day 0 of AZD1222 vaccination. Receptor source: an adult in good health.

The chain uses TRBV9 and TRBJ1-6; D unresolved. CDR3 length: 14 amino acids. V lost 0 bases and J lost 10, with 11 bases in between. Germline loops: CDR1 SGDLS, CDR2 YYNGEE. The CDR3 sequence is CASSVDPVESPLHF. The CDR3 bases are TGTGCCAGCAGCGTAGACCCGGTTGAGTCACCCCTCCACTTT.

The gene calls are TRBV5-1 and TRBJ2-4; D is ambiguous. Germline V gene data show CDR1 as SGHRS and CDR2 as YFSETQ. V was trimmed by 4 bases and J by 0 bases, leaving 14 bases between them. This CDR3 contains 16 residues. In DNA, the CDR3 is TGCGCCAGCAGCCTCGCCCCGCAGCTAGCCAAAAACATTCAGTACTTC. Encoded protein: CASSLAPQLAKNIQYF.

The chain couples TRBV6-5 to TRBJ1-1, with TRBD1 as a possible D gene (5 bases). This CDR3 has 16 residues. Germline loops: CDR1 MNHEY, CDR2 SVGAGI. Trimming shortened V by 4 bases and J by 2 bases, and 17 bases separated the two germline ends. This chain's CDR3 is CASSSGRPGANTEAFF. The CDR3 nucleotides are TGTGCCAGCAGTTCCGGACGTCCCGGGGCAAACACTGAAGCTTTCTTT.

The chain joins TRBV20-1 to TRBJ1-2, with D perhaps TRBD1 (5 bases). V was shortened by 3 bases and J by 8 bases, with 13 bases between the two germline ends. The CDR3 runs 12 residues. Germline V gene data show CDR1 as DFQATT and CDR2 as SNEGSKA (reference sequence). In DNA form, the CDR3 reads TGCAGTGCTAGTCGGACACCGGGAGGCTACACCTTC. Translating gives CSASRTPGGYTF.

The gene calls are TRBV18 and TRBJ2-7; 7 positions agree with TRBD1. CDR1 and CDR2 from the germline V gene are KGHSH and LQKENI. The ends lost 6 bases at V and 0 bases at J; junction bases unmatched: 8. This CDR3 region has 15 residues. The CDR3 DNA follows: TGTGCCAGCTCTCTTCGCGGACAGGACTCCTACGAGCAGTACTTC. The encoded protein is CASSLRGQDSYEQYF.

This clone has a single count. The CDR3 loop reads CAISGDRDKNIQYF. The CDR3 bases are TGTGCCATCAGTGGGGACAGGGACAAAAACATTCAGTACTTC. V gene TRBV10-3 combines with J gene TRBJ2-4; the match to TRBD1 covers 9 bases. The length of the CDR3 is 14 residues. V lost 4 bases to trimming and J lost 3 bases; unmatched junction nucleotides: 1. Germline assignment: CDR1 ENHRY and CDR2 SYGVKD.

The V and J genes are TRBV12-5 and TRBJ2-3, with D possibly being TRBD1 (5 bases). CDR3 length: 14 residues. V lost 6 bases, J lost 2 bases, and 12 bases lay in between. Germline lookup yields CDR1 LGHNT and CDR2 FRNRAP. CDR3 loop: CASGPPGHTDTQYF. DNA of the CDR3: TGTGCTAGTGGGCCTCCAGGGCACACAGATACGCAGTATTTT.

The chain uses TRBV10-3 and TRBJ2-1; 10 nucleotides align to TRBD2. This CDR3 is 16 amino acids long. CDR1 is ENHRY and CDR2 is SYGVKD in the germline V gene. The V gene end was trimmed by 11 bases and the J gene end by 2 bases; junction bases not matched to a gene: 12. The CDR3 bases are TGTGCCGTGACACCCGGGCTAGCGGGAGCCTACAATGAGCAGTTCTTC. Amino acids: CAVTPGLAGAYNEQFF.

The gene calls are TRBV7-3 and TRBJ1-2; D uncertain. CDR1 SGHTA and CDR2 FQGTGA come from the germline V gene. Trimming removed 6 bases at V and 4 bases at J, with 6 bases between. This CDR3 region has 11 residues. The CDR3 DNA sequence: TGTGCCAGCAGAGTCAGCTATGGCTACACCTTC. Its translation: CASRVSYGYTF.

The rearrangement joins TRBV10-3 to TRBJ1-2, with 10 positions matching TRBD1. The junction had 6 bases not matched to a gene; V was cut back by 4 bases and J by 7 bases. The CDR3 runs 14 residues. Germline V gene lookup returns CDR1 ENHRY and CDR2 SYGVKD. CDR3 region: CAISGQGAWAGYTF. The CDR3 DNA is TGTGCCATCAGTGGACAGGGGGCTTGGGCTGGCTACACCTTC.